The present entry profiles one T cell receptor (beta chain) with its context. No antigen is known for it. Unique molecular identifiers were present on the cDNA, which also gained a universal primer site by template switching. MiXCR, run by TCRdb on the 5' RACE reads, gives a single entry per CDR3 protein. The sample includes 420,000 or so distinct CDR3 sequences, about a fifth of them seen just once. From germline, CDR1 is MNHNS and CDR2 SASEGT. This CDR3 is 16 amino acids long. V was trimmed by 6 bases and J by 4 bases, leaving 19 bases between them. This entry comes from a study of identical twins. Study findings and constraints: Insertions were reduced in abundant cord blood beta clonotypes but not in memory repertoires. Invariant MAIT and iNKT cells are populations that could partly confound zero-insertion analyses. The study reached conclusions through statistical analysis that was cross-sectional, not following the same donors.

The source of this sequence is a man in his fifties in good health. The J gene is TRBJ1-5, the V gene TRBV6-1, with D possibly being TRBD1 (6 bases). Material: naive T cells sorted from blood. The DNA for the CDR3 is TGTGCCAGCAGGAGACCACCGGGGACAAGGAATCAGCCCCAGCATTTT. It is translated as CASRRPPGTRNQPQHF.